This T cell receptor (beta chain) was retrieved from a study of blood T cells in healthy people across ages. Study-wide points: PBMCs left unsorted prevented a conclusive naive versus antigen-experienced comparison.

As regards this clonotype: Its antigen remains unidentified.

V dropped 5 bases and J dropped 10 bases, with 18 bases sitting between them. Germline V gene data show CDR1 as SEHNR and CDR2 as FQNEAQ (reference sequence). The CDR3 has 15 residues. A J-beta primer mix and a sample-barcoded 5' primer were used in a second PCR of roughly 7 to 12 cycles. Each CDR3 protein is one row after TCRdb ran MiXCR on the 5' RACE reads. There are just under 900,000 distinct CDR3 sequences in the sample; under 35% occur only once, and 15% to 20% lies in the top ten. Sequencing was done on a sample of blood. The chain has TRBV7-9 and TRBJ1-6; D is possibly TRBD1 (5 bases). This clonotype was obtained from a woman older than 75 in good health. The CDR3 sequence is CASSQEGPGRSPLHF. The CDR3 bases are TGTGCCAGCAGCCAAGAGGGTCCAGGGCGGTCACCCCTCCACTTT. Full variable domain (missing parts from reference TRBV7-9 and TRBJ1-6): DTGVSQNPRHKITKRGQNVTFRCDPISEHNRLYWYRQTLGQGPEFLTYFQNEAQLEKSRLLSDRFSAERPKGSFSTLEIQRTEQGDSAMYLCASSQEGPGRSPLHFGNGTRLTVT.